This record concerns one TCR beta chain sequence. Antigen unknown. This sample was taken from a study of T cell responses to AZD1222 COVID-19 vaccine. Points from the study as a whole: With dominance at 160-218 and 743-854, vaccine-associated CD4 TCRs spanned spike.

The data were produced by immunoSEQ multiplex PCR, yet TCRdb's version contains in-frame clones alone and is incomplete. The sample shows 60,000 to 65,000 clones, 65% to 85% of them seen only once. The CDR3 sequence is 15 residues long. CDR1 SQVTM and CDR2 ANQGSEA come from the germline V gene. The germline V and J ends were trimmed by 1 base and 4 bases, with 16 bases remaining between them. Sequencing used peripheral blood, obtained on day 0 of AZD1222 vaccination. The clonotype was recovered from an adult in good health. The chain links TRBV29-1 to TRBJ1-1; a weak D match, TRBD1 (5 bases). CDR3 sequence: CSVEAARWGSTEAFF. The CDR3 DNA is TGCAGCGTTGAAGCGGCCCGATGGGGCTCCACTGAAGCTTTCTTT.